One and the same sample provided the 27 T cell receptor beta chains below, sequenced in a study of blood T cell repertoires in COVID-19. Repertoires were generated with immunoSEQ multiplex PCR, while TCRdb's copy carries only in-frame clones and drops some. The sample gives about 380,000 clones, approximately 90% of which show up once; more than 1% is in the top ten. The material sequenced was PBMCs or T cells enriched from blood (not recorded which). These receptors were obtained from a woman aged 18-29 years who had recovered from COVID-19.

V is TRBV15 and J is TRBJ2-7, with 7 bases matching TRBD2. This CDR3 is 15 amino acids long. The junction had 7 bases not matched to a gene; V was cut back by 1 base and J by 4 bases. Germline CDR1 reads LNHNV; CDR2 reads YYDKDF (reference sequence). The CDR3 DNA follows: TGTGCCACCAGCAGAGGAGGAACAGCGGGATACGAGCAGTACTTC. Its protein is CATSRGGTAGYEQYF.

This clone was detected only once. The chain couples TRBV4-3 to TRBJ2-1, with 8 bases fitting TRBD2. J gave up 1 base and V 0 bases, and 5 bases lay outside the gene matches. This CDR3 has 17 amino acids. Germline V gives CDR1 LGHNA, CDR2 YSLEER. As DNA, the CDR3 is TGCGCCAGCAGCCAAGATGAGCGGGGGCCGTCCTACAATGAGCAGTTCTTC. Translating it yields CASSQDERGPSYNEQFF.

CDR3 DNA: TGTGCCAGCAGTTACGGATTGACAAACACCTTC. Its protein product is CASSYGLTNTF. The chain couples TRBV6-2 or TRBV6-3 to TRBJ1-2; D remains ambiguous. Looked up from germline, CDR1 is MNHEY and CDR2 is SVGEGT. The CDR3 runs to 11 residues. Trimming removed 2 bases from V and 12 bases from J, with 10 bases in between.

The chain uses TRBV27 and TRBJ2-1, with 9 nucleotides matching TRBD1. Germline loops: CDR1 MNHEY, CDR2 SMNVEV (reference sequence). The V segment lost 5 bases and the J segment 8 bases; nucleotides outside the gene matches: 7. This CDR3 comprises 14 residues. The CDR3 sequence: CASSPYTGGDEQFF. The CDR3 DNA is TGTGCCAGCAGTCCCTATACAGGGGGCGATGAGCAGTTCTTC.

The chain uses TRBV29-1 and TRBJ2-2; D is ambiguous. Trimming cost V 0 bases and J 0 bases, with 8 bases left between them. The CDR3 has 15 residues. CDR1 SQVTM and CDR2 ANQGSEA come from the germline V gene. The CDR3 here is CSVEDLSANTGELFF. For the CDR3, the DNA is TGCAGCGTTGAAGATCTTAGTGCGAACACCGGGGAGCTGTTTTTT.

CDR3 residues: CSVESRGQIVGCISYNSPLHF. CDR3 DNA sequence: TGCAGCGTTGAAAGCAGGGGGCAAATCGTAGGGTGTATCTCCTATAATTCACCCCTCCACTTT. This chain links TRBV29-1 with TRBJ1-6; 8 bases match TRBD1. This CDR3 has 21 residues. Trimming took 2 bases from V and 0 from J; bases not matched to a gene: 18. CDR1 and CDR2 from the germline V gene are SQVTM and ANQGSEA.

The chain's CDR3 is CASSMMGGDYEQYF. CDR3 DNA: TGTGCCAGTAGTATGATGGGAGGGGACTACGAGCAGTACTTC. This chain connects TRBV19 to TRBJ2-7; TRBD2 aligns across 7 bases. V lost 3 bases, J lost 3 bases, and 5 bases stayed unmatched. Germline V gene data show CDR1 as LNHDA and CDR2 as SQIVND (reference sequence). The CDR3 is 14 amino acids. Full variable domain (outside the CDR3, taken from reference TRBV19 and TRBJ2-7): DGGITQSPKYLFRKEGQNVTLSCEQNLNHDAMYWYRQDPGQGLRLIYYSQIVNDFQKGDIAEGYSVSREKKESFPLTVTSAQKNPTAFYLCASSMMGGDYEQYFGPGTRLTVT.

The chain recombines TRBV6-1 with TRBJ2-7; 8 nucleotides line up with TRBD1. The J segment lost 3 bases and the V segment lost 3 bases, leaving 10 bases of the junction unmatched. Germline CDR1 and CDR2: MNHNS and SASEGT. The CDR3 covers 16 residues. The CDR3 protein is CASSDWTGKVGYEQYF. The CDR3, as DNA: TGTGCCAGCAGTGACTGGACAGGGAAGGTCGGCTACGAGCAGTACTTC.

The J gene is TRBJ1-1, the V gene TRBV15; the D gene is possibly TRBD1 (5 bases). The germline V and J ends were trimmed by 4 bases and 0 bases, with 15 bases remaining between them. The CDR3 extends over 16 amino acids. The germline gives CDR1 LNHNV, CDR2 YYDKDF (reference sequence). For the CDR3, the DNA is TGTGCCACCAGCAATCCCCGACTGACAGTGAACACTGAAGCTTTCTTT. It codes for CATSNPRLTVNTEAFF.

This chain links TRBV4-3 with TRBJ1-3; no clear D. This CDR3 contains 16 residues. Trimming stripped 2 bases from V and 0 bases from J, with 11 bases between. CDR1 is LGHNA, CDR2 YSLEER, per germline. CDR3 coding DNA: TGCGCCAGCAGCCAATTCGGGTTAACCTCTGGAAACACCATATATTTT. Protein sequence: CASSQFGLTSGNTIYF.

This clone was seen repeatedly, ten times or more. J is TRBJ1-4 and V is TRBV27; the match to TRBD1 covers 8 bases. V was clipped by 2 bases and J by 7 bases; unmatched bases: 3. This CDR3 has 14 amino acids. Looked up from germline, CDR1 is MNHEY and CDR2 is SMNVEV (reference sequence). In nucleotides, the CDR3 is TGTGCCAGCAGTTTACAGGGGGCGGGTGAAAAACTGTTTTTT. This codes for CASSLQGAGEKLFF.

The chain employs TRBV10-1 and TRBJ2-1; D is perhaps TRBD2 (5 bases). Trimming took 3 bases from V and 7 from J, leaving 10 bases between them. This CDR3 region has 13 residues. Germline-derived CDR1 and CDR2 are WNHNN and SYGVQD (reference sequence). CDR3 sequence reads: CASSDITGNEQFF. CDR3 bases: TGCGCCAGCAGTGACATCACGGGGAATGAGCAGTTCTTC.

The V and J genes are TRBV24-1 and TRBJ1-2; TRBD1 is a possible D gene (5 bases). Looked up from germline, CDR1 is KGHDR and CDR2 is SFDVKD. V lost 9 bases and J 8 bases, leaving 21 bases between the germline ends. CDR3 length: 14 residues. CDR3 amino acids: CATGGLQVTNGYTF. CDR3 coding DNA: TGTGCCACCGGAGGGTTACAGGTGACGAACGGCTACACCTTC.

The J gene is TRBJ1-2, the V gene TRBV6-5; D possibly corresponds to TRBD1 (5 bases). V was clipped by 3 bases and J by 14 bases, with 25 bases between them. Germline V gene lookup returns CDR1 MNHEY and CDR2 SVGAGI. There are 15 residues in the CDR3. CDR3 DNA: TGTGCCAGCAGTTATTTTAAAGGACACTACGAGTCGAGGACCTTC. Its translation is CASSYFKGHYESRTF.

This chain joins TRBV13 and TRBJ1-6; the D is unclear. Germline assignment: CDR1 PRHDT and CDR2 FYEKMQ (reference sequence). CDR3 length: 15 amino acids. V was shortened by 0 bases and J by 8 bases, with 11 bases between the two germline ends. As DNA, the CDR3 is TGTGCCAGCAGCTTAGGCCGGGGTGTGGATTCACCCCTCCACTTT. Translated, it gives CASSLGRGVDSPLHF.

The rearrangement joins TRBV6-6 to TRBJ2-5, with D possibly TRBD2 on 6 matching bases. V lost 0 bases to trimming and J lost 5 bases, with 16 bases between them. Germline V gene data show CDR1 as MNHNY and CDR2 as SVGAGI (reference sequence). CDR3 size: 16 residues. The chain's CDR3 is CASSYSQDPEGETQYF. CDR3 nucleotide sequence: TGTGCCAGCAGTTACTCGCAGGACCCGGAGGGCGAGACCCAGTACTTC.

The chain carries TRBV7-3 and TRBJ2-3, with D possibly being TRBD2 (6 bases). CDR1 is SGHTA and CDR2 is FQGTGA in the germline V gene. The CDR3 loop spans 15 amino acids. Between the trimmed V and J ends, which lost 3 bases and 4 bases, there was a span of 14 bases. The CDR3 protein is CASSLGLARADTQYF. CDR3 DNA: TGTGCCAGCAGCTTGGGGCTAGCGAGGGCAGATACGCAGTATTTT. The full variable domain, with the rest looked up from reference TRBV7-3 and TRBJ2-3, is GAGVSQTPSNKVTEKGKYVELRCDPISGHTALYWYRQSLGQGPEFLIYFQGTGAADDSGLPNDRFFAVRPEGSVSTLKIQRTERGDSAVYLCASSLGLARADTQYFGPGTRLTVL.

The J gene is TRBJ2-6, the V gene TRBV5-8, with a weak D call TRBD1 (5 bases). Germline CDR1 reads SGHTS; CDR2 reads YDEGEE. This CDR3 region has 17 residues. Trimming shortened V by 4 bases and J by 0 bases, and 14 bases separated the two germline ends. CDR3 coding DNA: TGTGCCAGCAGCCCGGGTGCAGGGTCCTCTGGGGCCAACGTCCTGACTTTC. Translating gives CASSPGAGSSGANVLTF.

V usage is TRBV5-1 and J usage is TRBJ2-3; D may be TRBD2 (7 bases). CDR3 length: 18 amino acids. V lost 5 bases and J 4 bases, leaving 26 bases between the germline ends. Per the germline V gene, CDR1 is SGHRS and CDR2 is YFSETQ. The DNA for the CDR3 is TGCGCCAGCAGGCCCCGGGGGGCGGGTGCCTTTGGCGCAGATACGCAGTATTTT. Its protein product is CASRPRGAGAFGADTQYF.

This clone was observed a single time. The rearrangement links TRBV7-2 to TRBJ2-7; D perhaps matches TRBD2 (5 bases). Per germline, CDR1 SGHTA and CDR2 FQGNSA. This CDR3 has 14 amino acids. V dropped 2 bases and J dropped 1 base, with 9 bases sitting between them. The CDR3 here is CASSLNGESYEQYF. The CDR3 DNA is TGTGCCAGCAGCTTAAACGGGGAGTCCTACGAGCAGTACTTC.

The chain links TRBV1 to TRBJ2-1; the D call in the table, TRBD2, was not verified against the DNA. TRBV1 is listed as a pseudogene. This CDR3 has 16 residues. The CDR3 DNA sequence: TGCACCAGCAGCCCTACCCCAACTAGCGGGGGGAATGAGCAGTTCTTC. As protein: CTSSPTPTSGGNEQFF.

The J gene is TRBJ2-3, the V gene TRBV2; TRBD1 aligns across 10 bases. Trimming at V came to 7 bases and at J to 0 bases, leaving 7 bases not matched to a gene. CDR3 length: 16 residues. CDR1 and CDR2 (germline): SNHLY, FYNNEI. DNA of the CDR3: TGTGCCAGCACAAGACAGGGGGCTCAGAGCACAGATACGCAGTATTTT. Protein sequence: CASTRQGAQSTDTQYF. Using reference TRBV2 and TRBJ2-3 for the parts outside the CDR3, the full variable domain is EPEVTQTPSHQVTQMGQEVILRCVPISNHLYFYWYRQILGQKVEFLVSFYNNEISEKSEIFDDQFSVERPDGSNFTLKIRSTKLEDSAMYFCASTRQGAQSTDTQYFGPGTRLTVL.

V usage is TRBV4-3 and J usage is TRBJ2-7; 8 bases line up with TRBD2. The CDR3 length is 16 residues. The trim removed 0 bases at V and 2 bases at J, leaving 6 bases unmatched. Germline V lookup: CDR1 LGHNA, CDR2 YSLEER. CDR3 sequence: CASSQDLAGFTYEQYF. CDR3 in DNA: TGCGCCAGCAGCCAAGACCTAGCGGGTTTTACCTACGAGCAGTACTTC.

The genes are TRBV7-9 and TRBJ1-5; D is possibly TRBD1 (6 bases). The CDR3 length is 15 residues. The ends were cut back, 5 bases at V and 6 bases at J, with 17 bases in the middle. CDR1 is SEHNR and CDR2 is FQNEAQ in the germline V gene (reference sequence). DNA of the CDR3: TGTGCCAGCAGCACATCTAGAGGGGGGGGTCAGCCCCAGCATTTT. This translates into CASSTSRGGGQPQHF.

This chain connects TRBV5-1 to TRBJ2-1, with a possible D match to TRBD1 (5 bases). V lost 2 bases and J lost 4, with 10 bases in between. CDR1 and CDR2 (germline): SGHRS, YFSETQ. CDR3 length: 14 amino acids. The CDR3 here is CASSFDREYNEQFF. CDR3 nucleotide sequence: TGCGCCAGCAGCTTCGACAGAGAATACAATGAGCAGTTCTTC.

The chain employs TRBV7-2 and TRBJ1-5; D is perhaps TRBD1 (5 bases). CDR1 and CDR2 from the germline V gene are SGHTA and FQGNSA. CDR3 length: 15 amino acids. The V gene lost 5 bases and the J gene lost 7 bases, with 18 bases spanning the gap. The CDR3 DNA sequence: TGTGCCAGCAGCCCACGCGTAGGGGTGAACCAGCCCCAGCATTTT. Residues: CASSPRVGVNQPQHF.

The CDR3 region is CASSSYTTPEAFF. The CDR3 bases are TGTGCCAGCAGCTCCTACACTACACCTGAAGCTTTCTTT. The J gene is TRBJ1-1, the V gene TRBV7-2; D not resolved. Germline V gene sequence: CDR1 SGHTA, CDR2 FQGNSA. This CDR3 spans 13 amino acids. V shed 4 bases and J shed 6 bases, with 12 bases lying between them.